This T cell receptor (beta chain) comes out of a study of T cells after somatic rescue of genetic block. Some clones are missing from TCRdb's copy, which holds only in-frame ones; the method was immunoSEQ multiplex PCR. The sample has 80,000 to 100,000 clones; about 87% are singletons. The germline V gene encodes CDR1 WNHNN and CDR2 SYGVQD (reference sequence). The V and J ends lost 6 bases and 4 bases respectively, with 28 bases between them. The CDR3 runs to 19 residues. This rearrangement joins TRBV10-1 to TRBJ1-5; no clear D. The sequence was obtained from a woman between 18 and 30 years old. Sequencing input: peripheral blood mononuclear cells (PBMCs). Here the CDR3 reads CASRNDPNNGLKGNQPQHF. As DNA, the CDR3 is TGCGCCAGCAGAAACGACCCCAACAACGGCCTGAAAGGTAATCAGCCCCAGCATTTT.